This T cell receptor beta chain was profiled in a study of T cells after yellow fever vaccination. TCRdb reprocessed the 5' RACE reads via MiXCR and lists one record per CDR3 protein. The sample lists approximately 550,000 distinct CDR3 sequences, roughly 13% occurring once. The CDR3 length is 14 residues. Germline V gene data show CDR1 as MNHNS and CDR2 as SASEGT. V lost 5 bases and J lost 0, with 9 bases in between. The material sequenced was PBMCs, taken on the day of the yellow fever booster vaccination. The source is a man aged 25-40 years who received the YFV17D yellow fever vaccine. This chain joins TRBV6-1 and TRBJ2-3, with D maybe TRBD2 (5 bases). CDR3 bases: TGTGCCAGCAGTATCCGGACTAGCACAGATACGCAGTATTTT. Translation gives CASSIRTSTDTQYF.